This T cell receptor (beta chain) originates from a study of T cells expressing NK-cell markers. Whole-study context: Investigators obtained TCR beta repertoires from sorted CD3+CD56+NKG2C+, CD3+CD56+NKG2C- and CD3+CD56-NKG2C+ T cells.

Concerning this clonotype: Its matching antigen is unknown.

The length of the CDR3 is 18 residues. TCR beta libraries carry UMIs added by 5'RACE template switching. Reprocessing the 5' RACE reads, TCRdb reports a single entry for every CDR3 protein and omits DNA. The table lists a few hundred thousand distinct CDR3 sequences. General study results and limits: Several donors showed these clonotypes also leading the CD3+CD56-NKG2C+ fraction. Top CD8+ clonotypes included the dominant CD3+CD56+NKG2C+ clonotypes in six donors.

Material for sequencing was blood T cells: a sorted CD56 or NKG2C T cell subset, CD4+ or CD8+ T cells, or bulk PBMC T cells (not recorded which). The source is a man aged 18 to 29 in good health. The chain is built from TRBV12-3 or TRBV12-4 and TRBJ1-5; without DNA, the TCRdb call of TRBD1 cannot be checked. The CDR3 sequence: CASSKEQGGRRGNQPQHF.